This TCR beta chain was captured by sequencing in a study of breast tumors, draining lymph nodes, adjacent tissues. TCRdb reanalysed the multiplex PCR reads using MiXCR and keeps one entry per CDR3 protein. The table includes around 300,000 distinct CDR3 sequences, more than 30% detected once. Study-wide results and limits: Most tumor T cells seemingly derive from lymph node, then expand in tumor. That most tumor T cells come from lymph nodes remained unproven. Compared with lymph nodes, tumors were less diverse; compared with nontumor tissue, more.

Samples came from axillary lymph nodes draining the breast cancer. Germline V lookup: CDR1 SGHNT, CDR2 YYREEE (reference sequence). The junction had 3 bases not matched to a gene; V was cut back by 0 bases and J by 2 bases. The CDR3 loop spans 15 amino acids. As for this clonotype: Its antigen is unidentified.

The receptor was derived from a female donor with breast cancer. Some clones in this sample may be carry-over from other donors' samples. The chain has TRBV5-4 and TRBJ2-3, with TRBD2 matching 7 bases. The sequencing input was axillary lymph node tissue. The CDR3 spells CASSLGLADTDTQYF. CDR3 bases: TGTGCCAGCAGCTTGGGCCTAGCGGACACAGATACGCAGTATTTT.